The next 20 T cell receptor beta chains were all read from a single sample in a study of blood T cell repertoires in COVID-19. Profiling relied on immunoSEQ multiplex PCR, and the TCRdb table lists in-frame clones only, not all of them. The sample has under 200,000 clones; approximately 90% are singletons. Sequencing used PBMCs or T cells enriched from blood (not recorded which). The receptors come from a young woman who had recovered from COVID-19.

The chain employs TRBV4-3 and TRBJ2-3, with TRBD1 as a possible D gene (6 bases). Germline CDR1 is LGHNA and CDR2 is YSLEER. The CDR3 length is 14 residues. V was pared by 4 bases and J by 1 base, with 9 bases between. CDR3 sequence: CASSPGAGTDTQYF. In DNA, the CDR3 is TGCGCCAGCAGCCCAGGGGCGGGCACAGATACGCAGTATTTT.

The rearrangement joins TRBV6-5 to TRBJ1-2, with D perhaps matching TRBD1 (5 bases). V was trimmed by 5 bases and J by 7 bases, leaving 14 bases between them. This CDR3 has 13 amino acids. The germline gives CDR1 MNHEY, CDR2 SVGAGI. DNA of the CDR3: TGTGCCAGCAGTACTGGACAAATTGGTGGCTACACCTTC. Amino acids: CASSTGQIGGYTF.

The chain employs TRBV28 and TRBJ1-5, with TRBD1 matching over 7 bases. Germline CDR1 and CDR2: MDHEN and SYDVKM. This CDR3 is built from 15 residues. The J segment lost 2 bases and the V segment lost 6 bases, leaving 7 bases of the junction unmatched. The CDR3 reads CASRPTDRGNQPQHF. CDR3 coding DNA: TGTGCCAGCAGACCGACCGACAGGGGCAATCAGCCCCAGCATTTT.

The rearrangement joins TRBV28 to TRBJ1-5; TRBD1 matches 11 bases. This CDR3 comprises 15 residues. The germline CDR1 and CDR2 sequences are MDHEN and SYDVKM. V was clipped by 5 bases and J by 7 bases; unmatched bases: 7. CDR3 region: CASSGPGQGEQPQHF. CDR3 sequence (DNA): TGTGCCAGCAGTGGACCGGGACAGGGGGAACAGCCCCAGCATTTT.

In its sample, this clone was seen a few times. The V gene is TRBV6-1, the J gene TRBJ2-1; a possible D gene is TRBD2 (6 bases). Germline V lookup: CDR1 MNHNS, CDR2 SASEGT. CDR3 length: 15 residues. V lost 3 bases to trimming and J lost 2 bases, with 11 bases between them. Here the CDR3 DNA reads TGTGCCAGCAGTGATGTGGCGGGAACCTACAATGAGCAGTTCTTC. It is translated as CASSDVAGTYNEQFF.

The chain employs TRBV25-1 and TRBJ2-7; D is perhaps TRBD1 (5 bases). The length of the CDR3 is 13 residues. V gave up 3 bases and J gave up 3 bases, with 9 bases separating them. Germline loops: CDR1 MGHDK, CDR2 SYGVNS. DNA of the CDR3: TGTGCCAGCAGTGAGGCAGGGAACTACGAGCAGTACTTC. Amino acids: CASSEAGNYEQYF.

This clone was seen only a few times. The V gene is TRBV6-4, the J gene TRBJ1-5; D gene ambiguous. Looked up from germline, CDR1 is MRHNA and CDR2 is SNTAGT. The ends were cut back, 5 bases at V and 0 bases at J, with 5 bases in the middle. The CDR3 is 13 residues long. The DNA of the CDR3 is TGTGCCAGCAGTACAGATAGCAATCAGCCCCAGCATTTT. Translating it yields CASSTDSNQPQHF.

The rearrangement joins TRBV9 to TRBJ1-2; possible D gene TRBD1, 5 bases. Trimming cost V 0 bases and J 7 bases, with 13 bases left between them. From germline, CDR1 is SGDLS and CDR2 YYNGEE. The CDR3 has 14 amino acids. This chain's CDR3 is CASSVDLSGFGYTF. The CDR3 nucleotides read TGTGCCAGCAGCGTAGACTTATCAGGGTTTGGCTACACCTTC.

The chain carries TRBV13 and TRBJ2-3, with 9 bases matching TRBD2. The trim removed 1 base at V and 2 bases at J, leaving 7 bases unmatched. The CDR3 runs to 17 residues. The germline gives CDR1 PRHDT, CDR2 FYEKMQ (reference sequence). The CDR3, as DNA: TGTGCCAGCAGCTTAGCCCCCCTAGCGGGATACACAGATACGCAGTATTTT. Translation: CASSLAPLAGYTDTQYF.

The chain combines TRBV27 with TRBJ2-7, with TRBD2 matching over 11 bases. Trimming cost V 4 bases and J 4 bases; bases outside gene matches: 9. The CDR3 has 16 amino acids. Germline V gene lookup returns CDR1 MNHEY and CDR2 SMNVEV (reference sequence). CDR3 region: CASSSPQTSGSYEQYF. The CDR3 bases are TGTGCCAGCAGTTCCCCCCAAACTAGCGGGAGTTACGAGCAGTACTTC.

The chain carries TRBV6-5 and TRBJ2-7; TRBD1 agrees at 8 bases. CDR1 is MNHEY, CDR2 SVGAGI, per germline. The CDR3 has 13 residues. J gave up 2 bases and V 8 bases, and 5 bases lay outside the gene matches. The CDR3 DNA follows: TGTGCCAGCGGGTGGACAGGGACCTACGAGCAGTACTTC. Translating it yields CASGWTGTYEQYF.

J is TRBJ1-4 and V is TRBV28; TRBD1 agrees at 8 bases. The CDR3 has 14 residues. The germline V gene encodes CDR1 MDHEN and CDR2 SYDVKM. Trimming at V came to 5 bases and at J to 8 bases, leaving 7 bases not matched to a gene. This CDR3 is CASSGTGRGEKLFF. The CDR3 DNA sequence: TGTGCCAGCAGTGGGACAGGAAGGGGGGAAAAACTGTTTTTT.

This chain connects TRBV29-1 to TRBJ2-7; 10 bases line up with TRBD2. This CDR3 has 14 amino acids. Germline values: CDR1 SQVTM, CDR2 ANQGSEA. After removal of 6 bases from V and 2 bases from J, the junction contained 7 bases not matched to a gene. CDR3 amino acids: CSVVSGRRAYEQYF. The CDR3 nucleotides read TGCAGCGTAGTTAGCGGGAGGAGGGCCTACGAGCAGTACTTC.

The chain is built from TRBV18 and TRBJ2-3; 10 bases map to TRBD2. V lost 0 bases and J lost 5; bases outside the gene matches: 2. The CDR3 sequence is 15 residues long. Germline V CDR1 and CDR2: KGHSH, LQKENI. The CDR3 here is CASSPPLAGLDTQYF. The CDR3, as DNA: TGTGCCAGCTCACCACCACTAGCGGGGTTAGATACGCAGTATTTT.

The gene calls are TRBV5-6 and TRBJ2-5, with TRBD2 matching 11 bases. V gave up 4 bases and J gave up 4 bases; unmatched junction bases: 9. Germline V gene data show CDR1 as SGHDT and CDR2 as YYEEEE. The CDR3 is 16 residues long. The CDR3 DNA follows: TGTGCCAGCAGCATTCCGACTAGCGGGATAATAGAGACCCAGTACTTC. Translating it yields CASSIPTSGIIETQYF.

The CDR3 loop reads CASTETASSYNEQFF. CDR3 in DNA: TGTGCCAGCACCGAAACAGCATCTTCCTACAATGAGCAGTTCTTC. The chain links TRBV7-3 to TRBJ2-1; D not resolved. The CDR3 has 15 residues. The V end was cut by 7 bases, the J end by 1 base, with 14 bases between. Germline assignment: CDR1 SGHTA and CDR2 FQGTGA.

The rearrangement links TRBV21-1 to TRBJ1-5. TRBV21-1 is a known pseudogene. The CDR3 extends over 15 amino acids. The CDR3 DNA is TGTGCCAGCAAGGGGGGGCCTTATAGCAATCAGCCCCAGCATTTT. Translated: CASKGGPYSNQPQHF.

The chain couples TRBV5-5 to TRBJ2-1; D gene uncertain. V lost 4 bases, J lost 0 bases, and 17 bases lay in between. This CDR3 is built from 17 residues. Germline assignment: CDR1 SGHKS and CDR2 YYEKEE (reference sequence). The CDR3 here is CASSTPSGDLSYNEQFF. CDR3 nucleotide sequence: TGTGCCAGCAGCACCCCCTCTGGAGACCTCTCCTACAATGAGCAGTTCTTC. Full variable domain (remainder filled in from reference TRBV5-5 and TRBJ2-1): DAGVTQSPTHLIKTRGQQVTLRCSPISGHKSVSWYQQVLGQGPQFIFQYYEKEERGRGNFPDRFSARQFPNYSSELNVNALLLGDSALYLCASSTPSGDLSYNEQFFGPGTRLTVL.

The chain is built from TRBV5-1 and TRBJ2-5; 8 bases align to TRBD2. Germline V lookup: CDR1 SGHRS, CDR2 YFSETQ. J was trimmed by 5 bases and V by 0 bases; bases with no gene match: 9. The CDR3 consists of 16 residues. DNA for the CDR3: TGCGCCAGCAGCTTGGATCCAGCGGGAGTAGAGGAGACCCAGTACTTC. Its protein product is CASSLDPAGVEETQYF.

The J gene is TRBJ2-7, the V gene TRBV10-3; 12 bases line up with TRBD1. CDR1 ENHRY and CDR2 SYGVKD come from the germline V gene. The J segment lost 4 bases and the V segment lost 5 bases, leaving 3 bases of the junction unmatched. The CDR3 extends over 14 amino acids. The CDR3 reads CAISWGQGAYEQYF. The CDR3, as DNA: TGTGCCATCAGTTGGGGACAGGGGGCGTACGAGCAGTACTTC.